This entry lists 31 T cell receptor beta chains sequenced from one sample in a study of shared clonotypes between healthy human individuals. Clones were sequenced by immunoSEQ multiplex PCR, and TCRdb holds only the in-frame ones, with some missing. The profile shows around 500,000 clones, about 79% of them singletons. Sequenced input: PBMCs. The receptors originated from a woman between 35 and 50 years old in good health. Some clones in this sample may be carry-over from other donors' samples.

The chain carries TRBV7-9 and TRBJ2-1, with D possibly matching TRBD2 (6 bases). Germline V lookup: CDR1 SEHNR, CDR2 FQNEAQ (reference sequence). The CDR3 loop spans 17 amino acids. V lost 1 base and J 0 bases, leaving 13 bases between the germline ends. In nucleotides, the CDR3 is TGTGCCAGCAGCTTAGGACGGTTCGGGAGCTCCTACAATGAGCAGTTCTTC. Its protein product is CASSLGRFGSSYNEQFF.

The rearrangement joins TRBV4-1 to TRBJ1-5, with 8 bases lining up with TRBD1. V was clipped by 1 base and J by 4 bases; unmatched bases: 9. Germline V gene sequence: CDR1 MGHRA, CDR2 YSYEKL. This CDR3 contains 17 residues. The CDR3 loop reads CASSQVPPGGSNQPQHF. The CDR3 DNA sequence: TGCGCCAGCAGCCAAGTTCCTCCAGGGGGCAGTAATCAGCCCCAGCATTTT.

The chain uses TRBV7-8 and TRBJ2-2, with a possible D match to TRBD2 (6 bases). Trimming took 0 bases from V and 10 from J, leaving 9 bases between them. This CDR3 spans 13 amino acids. Germline CDR1 SGHVS, CDR2 FQNEAQ. The CDR3 coding sequence is TGTGCCAGCAGCTTAGCGCAACTAGCGGAGCTGTTTTTT. Protein sequence: CASSLAQLAELFF.

The chain couples TRBV9 to TRBJ1-2; D is unclear. CDR1 and CDR2 (germline): SGDLS, YYNGEE. V was pared by 0 bases and J by 8 bases, with 11 bases between. This CDR3 has 13 residues. The CDR3 spells CASSVGGGSGYTF. CDR3 DNA sequence: TGTGCCAGCAGCGTAGGAGGTGGGAGCGGCTACACCTTC.

This clone was picked up a small number of times. At the DNA level, this CDR3 is encoded by other sequences in the same sample as well. The rearrangement uses TRBV29-1 and TRBJ2-1, with 7 nucleotides matching TRBD2. This CDR3 contains 16 residues. Germline V gene sequence: CDR1 SQVTM, CDR2 ANQGSEA. The V and J ends lost 2 bases and 0 bases, in that order; junction bases with no gene match: 7. CDR3 residues: CSVETSGVSSYNEQFF. In nucleotides, the CDR3 is TGCAGCGTTGAAACCAGCGGGGTAAGCTCCTACAATGAGCAGTTCTTC.

This clone was seen a handful of times. This chain joins TRBV7-9 and TRBJ1-1; tentatively, D is TRBD1 (5 bases). CDR1 is SEHNR and CDR2 is FQNEAQ in the germline V gene (reference sequence). V lost 5 bases, J lost 5 bases, and 18 bases lay in between. The CDR3 loop spans 15 amino acids. The CDR3 DNA is TGTGCCAGCAGCCTAGATCGGGCAGGGTTAACTGAAGCTTTCTTT. It codes for CASSLDRAGLTEAFF.

The genes are TRBV30 and TRBJ1-2; D unresolved. V was cut by 0 bases and J by 8 bases, with 16 bases left in between. Germline CDR1 and CDR2: GTSNPN and SVGIG (reference sequence). This CDR3 has 14 amino acids. The CDR3 loop is CAWSVIRTEGGYTF. CDR3 DNA sequence: TGTGCCTGGAGTGTAATCCGTACAGAAGGAGGCTACACCTTC.

V is TRBV9 and J is TRBJ1-2; perhaps TRBD1 as D (5 bases). Between the trimmed V and J ends, which lost 0 bases and 8 bases, there was a span of 17 bases. Germline V gene lookup returns CDR1 SGDLS and CDR2 YYNGEE. The CDR3 is 15 amino acids. The CDR3 nucleotides are TGTGCCAGCAGCGTAGCCCGGAAAGGTGGGGACGGCTACACCTTC. Its translation: CASSVARKGGDGYTF.

This clone has just a few counts. The chain has TRBV27 and TRBJ2-7; 11 positions match TRBD1. The trim removed 6 bases at V and 5 bases at J, leaving 9 bases unmatched. In germline, CDR1 is MNHEY, CDR2 SMNVEV (reference sequence). This CDR3 has 15 amino acids. This chain's CDR3 is CASRRDRGFFDEQYF. The CDR3 nucleotides read TGTGCCAGCAGGCGGGACAGGGGGTTTTTCGACGAGCAGTACTTC.

V usage is TRBV28 and J usage is TRBJ2-2, with a possible D match to TRBD1 (6 bases). Trimming took off 3 bases at V and 7 bases at J, with 15 bases between the two ends. The CDR3 spans 15 residues. Germline values: CDR1 MDHEN, CDR2 SYDVKM. CDR3 protein: CASSLGATLVGELFF. CDR3 bases: TGTGCCAGCAGTTTGGGGGCTACACTGGTCGGGGAGCTGTTTTTT.

The rearrangement uses TRBV2 and TRBJ1-5; no firm D call. This CDR3 region has 15 residues. The germline gives CDR1 SNHLY, CDR2 FYNNEI. Deletions cut 2 bases from V and 6 bases from J, with 14 bases between. The CDR3 nucleotides are TGTGCCAGCAGTGAAATTCGCACAGTAGGTCAGCCCCAGCATTTT. It translates to CASSEIRTVGQPQHF.

The DNA for the CDR3 is TGTGCCAGCAGCTTGACAGGGCCCACGAATACGCAGTATTTT. This codes for CASSLTGPTNTQYF. The chain links TRBV7-3 to TRBJ2-3; 7 nucleotides align to TRBD1. J was trimmed by 7 bases and V by 3 bases; bases with no gene match: 7. This CDR3 comprises 14 residues. Germline assignment: CDR1 SGHTA and CDR2 FQGTGA. The variable domain in full, with the rest retrieved from reference TRBV7-3 and TRBJ2-3, is GAGVSQTPSNKVTEKGKYVELRCDPISGHTALYWYRQSLGQGPEFLIYFQGTGAADDSGLPNDRFFAVRPEGSVSTLKIQRTERGDSAVYLCASSLTGPTNTQYFGPGTRLTVL.

This chain links TRBV19 with TRBJ1-1, with 9 bases aligning to TRBD1. This CDR3 is built from 16 residues. Trimming at V came to 3 bases and at J to 0 bases, leaving 5 bases not matched to a gene. Germline values: CDR1 LNHDA, CDR2 SQIVND (reference sequence). The CDR3 region is CASSMRGTGLNTEAFF. The CDR3, as DNA: TGTGCCAGTAGTATGAGAGGGACAGGGCTGAACACTGAAGCTTTCTTT.

This clone has only one observation. The chain couples TRBV28 to TRBJ2-3; 11 nucleotides line up with TRBD2. CDR1 and CDR2 from the germline V gene are MDHEN and SYDVKM. The CDR3 runs to 17 residues. V was pared by 5 bases and J by 5 bases, with 12 bases of the junction left unmatched. This CDR3 reads CASSPPSGRPGVDTQYF. In DNA form, the CDR3 reads TGTGCCAGCAGTCCACCTAGCGGGAGGCCAGGGGTAGATACGCAGTATTTT.

The chain joins TRBV13 to TRBJ1-2; D not certain. The V gene lost 5 bases and the J gene lost 7 bases, with 17 bases spanning the gap. The CDR3 has 14 residues. Germline lookup yields CDR1 PRHDT and CDR2 FYEKMQ (reference sequence). The CDR3, as DNA: TGTGCCAGCAGCCCTCCTGGAGTGGCAGGTGGCTACACCTTC. Amino acid sequence: CASSPPGVAGGYTF.

This clone was detected only a few times. The chain employs TRBV27 and TRBJ1-1; D not certain. The CDR3 is 14 residues long. The V gene's germline CDR1 is MNHEY and CDR2 SMNVEV (reference sequence). V was cut by 5 bases and J by 3 bases, with 13 bases left in between. DNA of the CDR3: TGTGCCAGCAGTCATAGTCTCGGGTACACTGAAGCTTTCTTT. This gives the protein CASSHSLGYTEAFF.

This rearrangement joins TRBV20-1 to TRBJ1-3; D not resolved. The CDR3 contains 11 residues. Germline CDR1 is DFQATT and CDR2 is SNEGSKA (reference sequence). V lost 0 bases, J lost 7 bases, and 4 bases lay in between. The CDR3 spells CSARDPNTIYF. DNA of the CDR3: TGCAGTGCTAGAGATCCGAACACCATATATTTT.

Of note for this clone: A far larger clone is one nucleotide away, so this likely arose from a read error. Other DNA sequences in the sample encode the same CDR3. The gene calls are TRBV7-9 and TRBJ2-7; a weak D match, TRBD2 (7 bases). This CDR3 region has 14 residues. Germline assignment: CDR1 SEHNR and CDR2 FQNEAQ (reference sequence). This CDR3 is CASGKGDIAYEQYF. CDR3 coding DNA: TGCGCCAGCGGGAAAGGGGACATAGCCTACGAGCAGTACTTC.

This clone was counted only a few times. The V gene is TRBV28, the J gene TRBJ2-1; 7 bases line up with TRBD1. V lost 5 bases to trimming and J lost 0 bases; unmatched junction nucleotides: 19. This CDR3 is built from 20 residues. CDR1 and CDR2 from the germline V gene are MDHEN and SYDVKM. This chain's CDR3 is CASSTRQGSMTMSSYNEQFF. In DNA, the CDR3 is TGTGCCAGCAGTACCCGACAGGGTTCAATGACCATGAGCTCCTACAATGAGCAGTTCTTC.

J is TRBJ2-5 and V is TRBV11-3; the match to TRBD1 covers 9 bases. The V gene end was trimmed by 5 bases and the J gene end by 0 bases; junction bases not matched to a gene: 4. CDR3 size: 15 residues. Germline values: CDR1 SGHNT, CDR2 YENEEA. The CDR3 region is CASSRGQGNQETQYF. The CDR3 DNA is TGTGCCAGCAGCCGTGGACAGGGGAACCAAGAGACCCAGTACTTC.

This sequence joins TRBV4-1 and TRBJ2-2; 11 positions match TRBD2. The CDR3 is 19 residues long. The V segment lost 2 bases and the J segment 4 bases; nucleotides outside the gene matches: 12. Germline CDR1 MGHRA, CDR2 YSYEKL. CDR3 loop: CASSQSEIAGGPVTGELFF. CDR3 DNA: TGCGCCAGCAGCCAATCTGAAATAGCGGGAGGGCCGGTCACCGGGGAGCTGTTTTTT.

The rearrangement uses TRBV2 and TRBJ1-3; no reliable D call. The V end lost 4 bases, the J end lost 1 base, and 5 bases lay between the germline ends. The CDR3 consists of 13 residues. The germline V gene has CDR1 SNHLY and CDR2 FYNNEI. The DNA for the CDR3 is TGTGCCAGCAGTGGCAGATCTGGAAACACCATATATTTT. Protein: CASSGRSGNTIYF.

V usage is TRBV5-4 and J usage is TRBJ2-1; D unclear. Trimming took off 3 bases at V and 7 bases at J, with 17 bases between the two ends. The CDR3 is made up of 15 amino acids. Germline lookup yields CDR1 SGHNT and CDR2 YYREEE (reference sequence). CDR3 sequence (DNA): TGTGCCAGCAGCTCACGGGTCTCCCAGGCGAATGAGCAGTTCTTC. Translated: CASSSRVSQANEQFF.

V gene TRBV19 combines with J gene TRBJ1-2, with D hard to call. V lost 7 bases, J lost 2 bases, and 14 bases lay in between. Germline lookup yields CDR1 LNHDA and CDR2 SQIVND (reference sequence). This CDR3 has 14 amino acids. The CDR3 loop reads CASTAFGRNYGYTF. Here the CDR3 DNA reads TGTGCCAGTACAGCCTTCGGACGGAACTATGGCTACACCTTC.

This chain joins TRBV7-2 and TRBJ2-7, with D possibly being TRBD2 (6 bases). Germline-derived CDR1 and CDR2 are SGHTA and FQGNSA. V lost 6 bases and J lost 4, with 16 bases in between. The CDR3 consists of 14 residues. The DNA of the CDR3 is TGTGCCAGCAGTCTCTCACCCGGAGGGTACGAGCAGTACTTC. This codes for CASSLSPGGYEQYF.

The gene calls are TRBV18 and TRBJ2-5, with D uncertain. The CDR3 has 13 amino acids. V was cut by 5 bases and J by 2 bases, with 9 bases left in between. Germline lookup yields CDR1 KGHSH and CDR2 LQKENI. In DNA, the CDR3 is TGTGCCAGCTCATCACTACTGCAAGAGACCCAGTACTTC. Protein product: CASSSLLQETQYF.

The sample holds a few counts of this clone. The V call is TRBV5-1, the J call TRBJ2-7, with 10 nucleotides matching TRBD1. V gave up 5 bases and J gave up 5 bases; unmatched junction bases: 7. The CDR3 consists of 14 residues. Germline loops: CDR1 SGHRS, CDR2 YFSETQ. The CDR3 here is CASRRDRGWHEQYF. CDR3 DNA: TGCGCCAGCAGAAGGGACAGGGGATGGCACGAGCAGTACTTC.

The chain employs TRBV5-1 and TRBJ1-1, with a possible D match to TRBD1 (5 bases). The V and J ends lost 4 bases and 0 bases respectively, with 22 bases between them. The germline V gene has CDR1 SGHRS and CDR2 YFSETQ. CDR3 length: 18 residues. CDR3 loop: CASSLRGEGRPMNTEAFF. The CDR3 coding sequence is TGCGCCAGCAGCCTCCGGGGGGAGGGACGGCCCATGAACACTGAAGCTTTCTTT.

The chain recombines TRBV2 with TRBJ2-5; D unresolved. The germline gives CDR1 SNHLY, CDR2 FYNNEI. V lost 3 bases, J lost 7 bases, and 9 bases lay in between. The CDR3 covers 12 residues. The DNA for the CDR3 is TGTGCCAGCAGTGAGGCGTTTGGGACCCAGTACTTC. This sequence encodes CASSEAFGTQYF.

In regard to this clone: Other nucleotide sequences from this sample produce the same CDR3. V and J are TRBV28 and TRBJ1-5; D may be TRBD1 (5 bases). Germline assignment: CDR1 MDHEN and CDR2 SYDVKM. Deletions cut 3 bases from V and 1 base from J, with 10 bases between. The CDR3 is made up of 15 amino acids. CDR3 protein: CASSLGGGSNQPQHF. Written as DNA, the CDR3 is TGTGCCAGCAGTTTGGGGGGAGGAAGCAATCAGCCCCAGCATTTT.

This clone has only a few counts. The chain couples TRBV5-1 to TRBJ2-5, with TRBD2 identical over 9 bases. This CDR3 region has 15 residues. The germline V gene encodes CDR1 SGHRS and CDR2 YFSETQ. Trimming removed 1 base from V and 5 bases from J; junction bases left unmatched: 6. The CDR3, as DNA: TGCGCCAGCAGCTTGAGTAGCGGGAGTGCCGAGACCCAGTACTTC. Its protein is CASSLSSGSAETQYF.